This T cell receptor beta chain was documented in a study of blood T cell repertoires in COVID-19 (TCRdb year 2020). For context, the study as a whole: Collaborator samples came from the United States, Italy and Spain and covered acute and convalescent phases of COVID-19. The repertoires were made available in a free public database intended to serve as a resource for research on the immune response to SARS-CoV-2. Deeply sampled blood TCRbeta repertoires from subjects exposed to, actively infected with, or recovered from COVID-19 were included in the dataset. Samples were obtained from the ongoing ImmuneRACE study (first 160 participants) and from some 1,200 subjects provided by 6 global collaborators. Where available, HLA class I and class II types were obtained from metadata supplied by the sample provider rather than from assay-based typing. The prospective study material was composed of cDNA or gDNA derived from T cells, B-cell-depleted T cells, or PBMCs. A de-identified subject ID, COVID-19 status, age in years and sex were almost always included in the sample metadata.

Whole blood was collected in K2EDTA tubes by collaborating institutions according to the institutions' own protocols. For TCRbeta analysis, collaborator samples were shipped as frozen whole blood, as isolated PBMCs, or as DNA extracted from either sample type. As concerns this clone: It has no known antigen specificity. No much larger clone is present one base from it, and per-base qualities are unavailable.

Beyond this particular receptor, the publication reports: Clinical and demographic metadata were provided uncurated, with the amount varying by source and participant.

The immunoSEQ Assay, a bias-controlled multiplex PCR, was used to amplify TCRbeta CDR3 regions from genomic DNA. The study's processing was this. The number of nucleated cells in each sample was estimated by amplification of reference gene primers within the assay. Sequence reads were collapsed and filtered to measure the absolute abundance of every unique TCRbeta CDR3 rearrangement. For each sample, productive Simpson clonality was calculated by taking the square root of Simpson's diversity index across productive rearrangements. TCRdb retrieved this table from immuneACCESS and kept in-frame rearrangements only. Not all clones are present; in checked studies, unresolved V genes account for under half, and no reason is known for the remainder. That table gives V, J and clone size, and the DNA gave D and trimming. This sample holds some 64,000 clones; under 85% were observed only once. The top ten hold 20% of the sample.

This sequence was found in a woman of 80 years or more with active or convalescent COVID-19. Material for sequencing was peripheral blood.

CDR3 region: CASSLGASTDTQYF. The nucleotides are TGCGCCAGCAGCTTGGGAGCTAGCACAGATACGCAGTATTTT. Here the chain combines TRBV5-1 and TRBJ2-3, with no reliable assignment of the D segment. In the germline V gene, CDR1 corresponds to SGHRS and CDR2 to YFSETQ. V lost 0 bases and J lost 0 bases; the stretch between them is 5 bases long. From the cysteine through the phenylalanine, the CDR3 covers 14 amino acids. The entry retains the CDR3 DNA only, 42 bases that are in frame from base 1.